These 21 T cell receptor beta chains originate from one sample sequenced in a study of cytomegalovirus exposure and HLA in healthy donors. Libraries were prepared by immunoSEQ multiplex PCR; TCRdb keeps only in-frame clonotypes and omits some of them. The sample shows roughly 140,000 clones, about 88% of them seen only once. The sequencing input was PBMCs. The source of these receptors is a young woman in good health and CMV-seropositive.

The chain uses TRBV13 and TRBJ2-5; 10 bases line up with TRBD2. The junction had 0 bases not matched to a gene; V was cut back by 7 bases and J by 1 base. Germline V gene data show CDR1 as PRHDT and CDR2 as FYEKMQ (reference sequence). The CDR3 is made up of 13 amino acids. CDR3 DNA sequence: TGTGCCAGCACTAGCGGGAGCCAAGAGACCCAGTACTTC. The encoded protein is CASTSGSQETQYF.

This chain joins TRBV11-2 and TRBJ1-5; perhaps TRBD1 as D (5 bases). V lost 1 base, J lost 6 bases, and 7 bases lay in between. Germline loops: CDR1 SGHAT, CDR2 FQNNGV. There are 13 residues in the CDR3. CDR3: CASSLGGGQPQHF. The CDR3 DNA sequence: TGTGCCAGCAGCTTAGGGGGCGGTCAGCCCCAGCATTTT.

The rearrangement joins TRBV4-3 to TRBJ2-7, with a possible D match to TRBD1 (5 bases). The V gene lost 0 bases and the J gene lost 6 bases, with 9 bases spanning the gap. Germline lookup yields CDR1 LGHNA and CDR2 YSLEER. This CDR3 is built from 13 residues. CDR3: CASSQDRDGEQYF. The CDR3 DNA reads TGCGCCAGCAGCCAAGACAGGGATGGCGAGCAGTACTTC.

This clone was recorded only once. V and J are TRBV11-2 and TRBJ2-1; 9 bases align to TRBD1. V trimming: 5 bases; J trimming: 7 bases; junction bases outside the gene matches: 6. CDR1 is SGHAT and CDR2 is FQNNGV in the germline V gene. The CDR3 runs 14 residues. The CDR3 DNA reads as TGTGCCAGCAGCGCCCGGGACAGGGTAAATGAGCAGTTCTTC. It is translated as CASSARDRVNEQFF.

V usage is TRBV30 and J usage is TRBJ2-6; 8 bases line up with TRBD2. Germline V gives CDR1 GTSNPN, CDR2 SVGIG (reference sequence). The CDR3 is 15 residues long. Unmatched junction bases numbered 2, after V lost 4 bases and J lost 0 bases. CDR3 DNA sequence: TGTGCCTGGATCGGGGGGGACTCTGGGGCCAACGTCCTGACTTTC. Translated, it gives CAWIGGDSGANVLTF.

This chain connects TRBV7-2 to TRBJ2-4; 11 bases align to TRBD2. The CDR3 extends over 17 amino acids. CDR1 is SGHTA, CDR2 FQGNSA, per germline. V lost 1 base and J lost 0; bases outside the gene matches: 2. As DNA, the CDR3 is TGTGCCAGCAGCTTAGGGGGACTAGCGGAAGCCAAAAACATTCAGTACTTC. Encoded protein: CASSLGGLAEAKNIQYF.

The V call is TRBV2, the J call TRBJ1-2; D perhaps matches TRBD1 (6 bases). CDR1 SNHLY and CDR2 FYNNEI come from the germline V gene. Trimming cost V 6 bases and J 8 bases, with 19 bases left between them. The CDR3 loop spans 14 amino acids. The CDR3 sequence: CASRTGTHVGGYTF. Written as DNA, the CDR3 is TGTGCCAGCAGAACCGGGACACACGTCGGGGGCTACACCTTC.

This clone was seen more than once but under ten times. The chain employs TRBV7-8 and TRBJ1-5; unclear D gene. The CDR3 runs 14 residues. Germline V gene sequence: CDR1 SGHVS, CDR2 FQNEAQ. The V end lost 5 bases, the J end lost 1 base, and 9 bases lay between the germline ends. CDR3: CASSPWRSNQPQHF. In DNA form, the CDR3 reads TGTGCCAGCAGCCCTTGGCGGAGCAATCAGCCCCAGCATTTT.

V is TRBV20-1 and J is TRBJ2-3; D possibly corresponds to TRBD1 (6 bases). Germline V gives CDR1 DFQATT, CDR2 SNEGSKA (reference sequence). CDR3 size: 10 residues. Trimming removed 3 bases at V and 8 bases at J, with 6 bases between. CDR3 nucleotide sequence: TGCAGTGCTAGCAGGGGTACGCAGTATTTT. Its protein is CSASRGTQYF.

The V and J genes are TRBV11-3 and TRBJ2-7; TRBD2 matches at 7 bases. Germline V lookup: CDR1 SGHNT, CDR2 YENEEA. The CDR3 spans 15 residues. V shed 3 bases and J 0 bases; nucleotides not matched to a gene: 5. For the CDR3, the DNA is TGTGCCAGCAGCTTTCGGGAGGAACGCTCCTACGAGCAGTACTTC. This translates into CASSFREERSYEQYF.

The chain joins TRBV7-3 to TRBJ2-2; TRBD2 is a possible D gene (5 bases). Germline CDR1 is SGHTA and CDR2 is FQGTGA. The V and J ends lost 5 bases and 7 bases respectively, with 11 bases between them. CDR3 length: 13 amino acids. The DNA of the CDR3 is TGTGCCAGCAGCCAAACCAGCGGCGGGGAGCTGTTTTTT. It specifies CASSQTSGGELFF.

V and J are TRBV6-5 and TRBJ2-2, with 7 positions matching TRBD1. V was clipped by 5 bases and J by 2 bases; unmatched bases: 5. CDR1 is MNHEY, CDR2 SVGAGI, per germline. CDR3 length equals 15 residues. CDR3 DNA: TGTGCCAGCAGTGCCGGGACAGATAACACCGGGGAGCTGTTTTTT. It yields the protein CASSAGTDNTGELFF.

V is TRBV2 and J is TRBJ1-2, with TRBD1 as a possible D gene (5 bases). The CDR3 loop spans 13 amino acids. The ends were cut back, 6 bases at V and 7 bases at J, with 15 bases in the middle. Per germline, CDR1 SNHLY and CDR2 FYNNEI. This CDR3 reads CASSAGGFLGYTF. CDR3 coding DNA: TGTGCCAGCAGCGCCGGGGGATTTCTTGGCTACACCTTC.

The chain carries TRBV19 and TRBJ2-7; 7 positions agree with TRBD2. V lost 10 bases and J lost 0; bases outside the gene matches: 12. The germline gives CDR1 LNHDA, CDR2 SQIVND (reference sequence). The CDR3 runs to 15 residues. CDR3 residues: CATRGSGKSSYEQYF. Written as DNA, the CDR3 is TGTGCCACTCGCGGGAGCGGGAAGAGCTCCTACGAGCAGTACTTC.

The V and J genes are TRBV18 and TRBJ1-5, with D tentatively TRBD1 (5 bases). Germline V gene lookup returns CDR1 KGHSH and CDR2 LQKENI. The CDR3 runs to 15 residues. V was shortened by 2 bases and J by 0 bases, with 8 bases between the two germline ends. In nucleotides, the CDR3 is TGTGCCAGCTCACCAGGGGGGAGTAGCAATCAGCCCCAGCATTTT. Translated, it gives CASSPGGSSNQPQHF.

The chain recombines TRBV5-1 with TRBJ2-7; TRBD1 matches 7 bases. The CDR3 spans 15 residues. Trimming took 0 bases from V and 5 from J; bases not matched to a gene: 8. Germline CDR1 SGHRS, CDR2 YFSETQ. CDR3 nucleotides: TGCGCCAGCAGCTTGGCCGGGCAGGGGGTCAACGAGCAGTACTTC. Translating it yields CASSLAGQGVNEQYF.

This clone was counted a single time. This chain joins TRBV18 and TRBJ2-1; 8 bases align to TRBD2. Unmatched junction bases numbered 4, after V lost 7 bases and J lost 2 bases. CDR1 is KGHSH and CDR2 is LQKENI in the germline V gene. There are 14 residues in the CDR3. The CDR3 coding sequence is TGTGCCAGCTACGGGACTAGAACCTACAATGAGCAGTTCTTC. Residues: CASYGTRTYNEQFF.

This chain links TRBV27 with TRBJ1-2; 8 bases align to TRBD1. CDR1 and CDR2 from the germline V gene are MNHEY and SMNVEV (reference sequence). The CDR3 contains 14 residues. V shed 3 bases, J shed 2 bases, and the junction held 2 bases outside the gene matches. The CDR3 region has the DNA TGTGCCAGCAGTTTTACAGGGGGAAACTATGGCTACACCTTC. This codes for CASSFTGGNYGYTF.

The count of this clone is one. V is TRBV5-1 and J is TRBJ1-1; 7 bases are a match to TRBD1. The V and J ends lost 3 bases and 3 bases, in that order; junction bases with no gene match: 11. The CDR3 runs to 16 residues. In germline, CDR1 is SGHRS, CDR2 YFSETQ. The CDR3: CASSYGRGTEDTEAFF. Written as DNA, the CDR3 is TGCGCCAGCAGCTACGGCCGTGGGACAGAAGACACTGAAGCTTTCTTT. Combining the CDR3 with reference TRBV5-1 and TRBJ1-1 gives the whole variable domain KAGVTQTPRYLIKTRGQQVTLSCSPISGHRSVSWYQQTPGQGLQFLFEYFSETQRNKGNFPGRFSGRQFSNSRSEMNVSTLELGDSALYLCASSYGRGTEDTEAFFGQGTRLTVV.

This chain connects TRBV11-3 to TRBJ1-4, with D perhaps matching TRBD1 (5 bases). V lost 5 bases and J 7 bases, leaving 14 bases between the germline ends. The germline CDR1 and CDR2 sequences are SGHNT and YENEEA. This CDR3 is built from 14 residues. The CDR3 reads CASSPDERGEKLFF. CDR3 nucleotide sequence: TGTGCCAGCAGCCCAGATGAAAGGGGTGAAAAACTGTTTTTT.

The CDR3 nucleotides read TGTGCCAGCAGCCAAGGATTTGGGACAGAAAGAAACACCATATATTTT. This codes for CASSQGFGTERNTIYF. The chain has TRBV4-2 and TRBJ1-3, with 7 bases fitting TRBD1. CDR3 length equals 16 residues. The J segment lost 5 bases and the V segment lost 1 base, leaving 8 bases of the junction unmatched. CDR1 and CDR2 (germline): LGHNA, YNFKEQ.